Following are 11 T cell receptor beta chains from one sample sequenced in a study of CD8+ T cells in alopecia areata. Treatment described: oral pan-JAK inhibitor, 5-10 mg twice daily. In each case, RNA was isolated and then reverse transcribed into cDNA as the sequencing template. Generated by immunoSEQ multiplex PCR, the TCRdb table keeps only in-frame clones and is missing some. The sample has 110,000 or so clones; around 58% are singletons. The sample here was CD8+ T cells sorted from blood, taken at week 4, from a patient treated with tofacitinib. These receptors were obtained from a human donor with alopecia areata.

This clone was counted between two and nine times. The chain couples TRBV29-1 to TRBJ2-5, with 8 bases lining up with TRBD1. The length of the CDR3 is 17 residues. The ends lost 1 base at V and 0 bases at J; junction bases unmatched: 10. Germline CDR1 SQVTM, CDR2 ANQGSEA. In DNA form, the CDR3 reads TGCAGCGTTGAAGCAGGGACAGGTTGGGAATACCAAGAGACCCAGTACTTC. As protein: CSVEAGTGWEYQETQYF. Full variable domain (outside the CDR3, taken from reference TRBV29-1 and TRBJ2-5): SAVISQKPSRDICQRGTSLTIQCQVDSQVTMMFWYRQQPGQSLTLIATANQGSEATYESGFVIDKFPISRPNLTFSTLTVSNMSPEDSSIYLCSVEAGTGWEYQETQYFGPGTRLLVL.

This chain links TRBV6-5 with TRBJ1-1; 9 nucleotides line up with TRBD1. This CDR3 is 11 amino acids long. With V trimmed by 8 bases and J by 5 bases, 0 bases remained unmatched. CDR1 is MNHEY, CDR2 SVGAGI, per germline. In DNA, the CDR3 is TGTGCCAGCGGGACAGGGACTGAAGCTTTCTTT. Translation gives CASGTGTEAFF.

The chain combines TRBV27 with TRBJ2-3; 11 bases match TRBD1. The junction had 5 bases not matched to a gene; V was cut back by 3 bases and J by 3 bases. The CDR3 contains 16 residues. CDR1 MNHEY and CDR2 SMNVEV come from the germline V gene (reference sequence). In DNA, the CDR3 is TGTGCCAGCAGTTTCGGGACAGGGGGTTTGACAGATACGCAGTATTTT. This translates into CASSFGTGGLTDTQYF.

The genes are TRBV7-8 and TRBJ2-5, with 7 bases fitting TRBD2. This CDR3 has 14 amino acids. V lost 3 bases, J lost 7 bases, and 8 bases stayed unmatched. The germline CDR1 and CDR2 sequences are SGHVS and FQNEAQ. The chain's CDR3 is CASSFTGGLGTQYF. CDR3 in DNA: TGTGCCAGCAGCTTCACGGGGGGACTGGGGACCCAGTACTTC.

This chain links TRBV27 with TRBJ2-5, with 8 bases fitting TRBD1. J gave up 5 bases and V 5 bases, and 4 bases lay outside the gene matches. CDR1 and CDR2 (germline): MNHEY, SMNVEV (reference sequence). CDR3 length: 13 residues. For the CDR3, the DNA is TGTGCCAGCAGTCCCGACAGGGGCGAGACCCAGTACTTC. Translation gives CASSPDRGETQYF.

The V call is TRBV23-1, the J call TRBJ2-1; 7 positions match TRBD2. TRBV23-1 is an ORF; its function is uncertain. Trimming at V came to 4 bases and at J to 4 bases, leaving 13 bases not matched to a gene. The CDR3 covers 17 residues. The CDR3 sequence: CASSLRSGTTIYNEQFF. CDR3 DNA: TGCGCCAGCAGTCTCCGATCCGGGACTACAATATACAATGAGCAGTTCTTC.

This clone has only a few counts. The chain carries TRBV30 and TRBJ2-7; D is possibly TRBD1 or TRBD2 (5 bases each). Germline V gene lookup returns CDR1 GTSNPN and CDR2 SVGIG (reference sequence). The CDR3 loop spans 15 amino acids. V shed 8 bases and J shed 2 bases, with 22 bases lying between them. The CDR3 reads CAVRDRSSRTYEQYF. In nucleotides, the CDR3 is TGTGCCGTCCGGGACCGCTCCTCGAGGACCTACGAGCAGTACTTC.

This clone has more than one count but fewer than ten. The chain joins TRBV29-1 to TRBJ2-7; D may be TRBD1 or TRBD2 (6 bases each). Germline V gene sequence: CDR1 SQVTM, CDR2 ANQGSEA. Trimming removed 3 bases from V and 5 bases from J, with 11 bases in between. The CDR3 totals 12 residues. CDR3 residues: CSVDGGPDEQYF. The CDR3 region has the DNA TGCAGCGTTGATGGGGGGCCGGACGAGCAGTACTTC.

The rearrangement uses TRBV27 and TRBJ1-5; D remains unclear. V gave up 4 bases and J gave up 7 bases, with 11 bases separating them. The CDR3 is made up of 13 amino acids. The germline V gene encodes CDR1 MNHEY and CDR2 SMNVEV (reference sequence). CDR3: CASSSVPGQPQHF. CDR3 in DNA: TGTGCCAGCAGTTCCGTGCCAGGCCAGCCCCAGCATTTT.

The CDR3 region is CASSQAPGLGSYEQYF. The CDR3 nucleotides are TGCGCCAGCAGCCAAGCCCCGGGACTAGGAAGCTACGAGCAGTACTTC. The chain links TRBV4-1 to TRBJ2-7; 8 nucleotides agree with TRBD2. The germline CDR1 and CDR2 sequences are MGHRA and YSYEKL. This CDR3 is built from 16 residues. V lost 1 base to trimming and J lost 3 bases; unmatched junction nucleotides: 8.

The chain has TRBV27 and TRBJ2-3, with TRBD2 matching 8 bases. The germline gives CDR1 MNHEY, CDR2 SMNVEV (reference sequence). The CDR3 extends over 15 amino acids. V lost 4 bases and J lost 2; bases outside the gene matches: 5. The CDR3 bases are TGTGCCAGCAGTTCAAGACTAGCGAACACAGATACGCAGTATTTT. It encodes CASSSRLANTDTQYF.